This is a list of T cell receptor beta chains from one sample in a study of shared T cell receptors in the human thymus. Repertoires were generated with immunoSEQ multiplex PCR, while TCRdb's copy carries only in-frame clones and drops some. The sample has approximately 730,000 clones; approximately 85% are singletons. These data were also filed under a second study, of human thymus T cells.

The source material was thymocytes. These receptors were obtained from a girl under two years old with a congenital heart defect. CDR3s include the opening cysteine and the closing phenylalanine or tryptophan. Each record gives: J gene, V gene, clone size, CDR3 protein. Clone size is shown for a subset of rows, as once, few, many or a class of expanded clone.

J gene: TRBJ1-6; V gene: TRBV30; clone size: .; CDR3 protein: CAWSVLRDRYNSPLHF
J gene: TRBJ2-7; V gene: TRBV27; clone size: .; CDR3 protein: CASSHWGTGSYEQYF
J gene: TRBJ2-5; V gene: TRBV15; clone size: .; CDR3 protein: CATSHGGETQYF
J gene: TRBJ2-3; V gene: TRBV4-1; clone size: .; CDR3 protein: CASSQDPWEYPDTQYF
J gene: TRBJ2-1; V gene: TRBV14; clone size: .; CDR3 protein: CASSLQGANNEQFF
J gene: TRBJ2-1; V gene: TRBV19; clone size: .; CDR3 protein: CASSKSRGSSYNEQFF
J gene: TRBJ2-2; V gene: TRBV6-5; clone size: .; CDR3 protein: CASKRAENTGELFF
J gene: TRBJ1-3; V gene: TRBV7-2; clone size: .; CDR3 protein: CASSSRGVGNTIYF
J gene: TRBJ1-4; V gene: TRBV25-1; clone size: once; CDR3 protein: CASSEYIGSGYEEKLFF
J gene: TRBJ1-2; V gene: TRBV20-1; clone size: .; CDR3 protein: CSASGQGGYTF
J gene: TRBJ1-6; V gene: TRBV7-9; clone size: once; CDR3 protein: CASSSRQGRPYNSPLHF
J gene: TRBJ1-2; V gene: TRBV18; clone size: few; CDR3 protein: CASSPSSFYAGQVYGYTF
J gene: TRBJ1-1; V gene: TRBV5-1; clone size: .; CDR3 protein: CASSLQTGVNTEAFF
J gene: TRBJ1-1; V gene: TRBV11-1; clone size: .; CDR3 protein: CASQTGEGTEAFF
J gene: TRBJ1-1; V gene: TRBV19; clone size: .; CDR3 protein: CASSISYESEAFF
J gene: TRBJ1-2; V gene: TRBV21-1; clone size: .; CDR3 protein: CASSSQRGEDYGYTF
J gene: TRBJ2-5; V gene: TRBV4-1; clone size: .; CDR3 protein: CASSPVGQGAQGKTQYF
J gene: TRBJ1-1; V gene: TRBV28; clone size: .; CDR3 protein: CASSDTTGPLGTEAFF
J gene: TRBJ1-5; V gene: TRBV2; clone size: .; CDR3 protein: CASSEGGTSLHQPQHF
J gene: TRBJ1-6; V gene: TRBV28; clone size: .; CDR3 protein: CASSLGSQGDSPLHF
J gene: TRBJ1-1; V gene: TRBV4-1; clone size: .; CDR3 protein: CASSRSGEGMNTEAFF
J gene: TRBJ2-1; V gene: TRBV6-4; clone size: .; CDR3 protein: CASSKQTPPPYNEQFF
J gene: TRBJ1-1; V gene: TRBV25-1; clone size: .; CDR3 protein: CASSEFVFTEAFF
J gene: TRBJ2-2; V gene: TRBV27; clone size: .; CDR3 protein: CASSTVGQAPGELFF
J gene: TRBJ1-2; V gene: TRBV27; clone size: .; CDR3 protein: CASSEKQGAPVRVNYGYTF
J gene: TRBJ2-1; V gene: TRBV2; clone size: .; CDR3 protein: CATPGGPQLF
J gene: TRBJ2-5; V gene: TRBV2; clone size: .; CDR3 protein: CASSDRAGQETQYF
J gene: TRBJ1-5; V gene: TRBV6-6; clone size: .; CDR3 protein: CASSYPYRDRNQPQHF
J gene: TRBJ2-5; V gene: TRBV7-2; clone size: .; CDR3 protein: CASSSYTETQYF
J gene: TRBJ2-3; V gene: TRBV28; clone size: .; CDR3 protein: CASTPGQGNPPETDTQYF
J gene: TRBJ2-7; V gene: TRBV14; clone size: .; CDR3 protein: CASSGRDRVLYEQYF
J gene: TRBJ2-6; V gene: TRBV19; clone size: .; CDR3 protein: CASSIGVEQPLTLSGANVLTF
J gene: TRBJ1-2; V gene: TRBV15; clone size: .; CDR3 protein: CATSRAGTGSIPLDGYTF
J gene: TRBJ2-1; V gene: TRBV10-3; clone size: .; CDR3 protein: CAISVGTSGGSYNEQFF
J gene: TRBJ2-2; V gene: TRBV27; clone size: .; CDR3 protein: CASSFRRVRGRCRNTGELFF
J gene: TRBJ1-2; V gene: TRBV6-5; clone size: .; CDR3 protein: CASRRGEANYGYTF
J gene: TRBJ1-1; V gene: TRBV27; clone size: .; CDR3 protein: CASSRKSQTGADTEAFF
J gene: TRBJ1-2; V gene: TRBV4-1; clone size: few; CDR3 protein: CASSHLGPSPLQCDYTF
J gene: TRBJ1-1; V gene: TRBV27; clone size: .; CDR3 protein: CASSSMRDTEAFF
J gene: TRBJ2-3; V gene: TRBV27; clone size: .; CDR3 protein: CASSLGPKRGDTNTQYF
J gene: TRBJ2-2; V gene: TRBV9; clone size: few; CDR3 protein: CASSVRIATGELFF
J gene: TRBJ2-5; V gene: TRBV5-1; clone size: .; CDR3 protein: CASSQNSGNMPRETQYF
J gene: TRBJ2-1; V gene: TRBV2; clone size: .; CDR3 protein: CASSLRQGRRNEQFF
J gene: TRBJ2-7; V gene: TRBV5-4; clone size: .; CDR3 protein: CASSLTSGGLDEQYF
J gene: TRBJ2-3; V gene: TRBV27; clone size: few; CDR3 protein: CASRADRERTDTQYF
J gene: TRBJ2-2; V gene: TRBV5-1; clone size: .; CDR3 protein: CASSLGHKQGSEDTGELFF
J gene: TRBJ1-3; V gene: TRBV10-3; clone size: .; CDR3 protein: CAISEFGTGSSGNTIYF
J gene: TRBJ2-3; V gene: TRBV5-6; clone size: .; CDR3 protein: CASRSRVGDTQYF
J gene: TRBJ2-5; V gene: TRBV7-9; clone size: .; CDR3 protein: CASSLEGTGLETQYF
J gene: TRBJ2-2; V gene: TRBV14; clone size: .; CDR3 protein: CASSQELEQGNTGELFF
J gene: TRBJ1-1; V gene: TRBV6-1; clone size: .; CDR3 protein: CASSEPLERGWTEAFF
J gene: TRBJ1-5; V gene: TRBV6-6; clone size: .; CDR3 protein: CASTGTDVNQPQHF
J gene: TRBJ2-2; V gene: TRBV5-8; clone size: .; CDR3 protein: CASSLLDRGRGWRTGELFF
J gene: TRBJ1-5; V gene: TRBV18; clone size: .; CDR3 protein: CASSPRGQGEPQHF
J gene: TRBJ1-2; V gene: TRBV6-5; clone size: .; CDR3 protein: CASSSVGTGSYGYTF
J gene: TRBJ2-2; V gene: TRBV6-4; clone size: .; CDR3 protein: CASSDEGTSGGTGELFF
J gene: TRBJ1-4; V gene: TRBV19; clone size: .; CDR3 protein: CATAGQLVEKLFF